This T cell receptor beta chain stems from a study of beta chain features in type 1 diabetes. The wider study: Analysis included over 90 million sorted cells drawn from all samples. Regarding the study as a whole: In all four CD4+ subsets, TCRB CDR3 length was significantly, moderately reduced in type 1 diabetes. Cells with high TCR expression could be over-represented when cDNA is sequenced.

As every portion of the isolated RNA was reverse transcribed, the sequencing read expressed TCRB transcripts. Profiled with immunoSEQ multiplex PCR; TCRdb holds only in-frame clones, not every one. The repertoire has roughly 350,000 clones, over 8.5% of them found once; the top ten carry approximately 0.55%. This CDR3 has 13 residues. Trimming removed 1 base at V and 8 bases at J, with 8 bases between. Germline assignment: CDR1 MDHEN and CDR2 SYDVKM. Comment on this clone: What it recognizes is unknown.

One heparinised draw, averaging about 116 mL, was taken per donor. Sorting with CD45RO/CCR7/CD25/CD127/CD95/CD27 yielded naive, central memory, regulatory and stem-like memory CD4+ cells. The rearrangement joins TRBV28 to TRBJ2-2; D is ambiguous. Material: central memory CD4+ T cells from blood. The sequence was collected from a man aged 25-40 years with type 1 diabetes. The CDR3 here is CASSLFWAGELFF. The CDR3 nucleotides are TGTGCCAGCAGTTTATTTTGGGCGGGGGAGCTGTTTTTT.